This T cell receptor beta chain was sequenced in a study of technical replicates of blood from a handful of donors. Profiling relied on immunoSEQ multiplex PCR, and the TCRdb table lists in-frame clones only, not all of them. Of 72,000 or so clones detected, approximately 96% appear once; the ten largest clones hold approximately 0.4%. Germline values: CDR1 PRHDT, CDR2 FYEKMQ (reference sequence). With 6 bases clipped from V and 5 bases from J, the junction kept 10 bases outside the gene matches. CDR3 length: 15 amino acids. Sequenced sample: T cells isolated from PBMCs. The chain employs TRBV13 and TRBJ2-5, with TRBD2 matching over 9 bases. This sequence was found in a human donor in good health. CDR3 sequence: CASRPSGTSWETQYF. The DNA of the CDR3 is TGTGCCAGCAGACCCTCCGGGACTAGCTGGGAGACCCAGTACTTC. The full variable domain, rest sourced from reference TRBV13 and TRBJ2-5, is AAGVIQSPRHLIKEKRETATLKCYPIPRHDTVYWYQQGPGQDPQFLISFYEKMQSDKGSIPDRFSAQQFSDYHSELNMSSLELGDSALYFCASRPSGTSWETQYFGPGTRLLVL.